Presented here are 26 T cell receptor beta chains from one specimen sequenced in a study of beta chain features in type 1 diabetes. Every bit of the isolated RNA underwent reverse transcription, so sequencing read expressed TCRB transcripts. Sequencing used immunoSEQ multiplex PCR; TCRdb keeps in-frame clones, though not all of them. The data hold about 410,000 clones, with approximately 15% observed a single time. Sequencing was done on a sample of naive CD4+ T cells from blood. These receptors originate from a man aged 25 to 45 in good health.

This clone showed up just a few times. V and J are TRBV9 and TRBJ2-3, with TRBD2 identical over 10 bases. The V gene end was trimmed by 0 bases and the J gene end by 4 bases; junction bases not matched to a gene: 5. The length of the CDR3 is 16 residues. Germline CDR1 and CDR2: SGDLS and YYNGEE. The CDR3 DNA follows: TGTGCCAGCAGCGTAGAGGCTAGCGGGAGCCCAGATACGCAGTATTTT. This sequence encodes CASSVEASGSPDTQYF.

The chain has TRBV4-3 and TRBJ2-1; D uncertain. The CDR3 is 17 amino acids. Trimming cost V 0 bases and J 4 bases, with 16 bases left between them. Germline CDR1 is LGHNA and CDR2 is YSLEER. Here the CDR3 DNA reads TGCGCCAGCAGCCAAGACAGATCAAGATACCTTTACAATGAGCAGTTCTTC. Translating it yields CASSQDRSRYLYNEQFF.

This rearrangement joins TRBV18 to TRBJ1-1; 8 bases fit TRBD1. Germline-derived CDR1 and CDR2 are KGHSH and LQKENI. The J segment lost 1 base and the V segment lost 4 bases, leaving 2 bases of the junction unmatched. The length of the CDR3 is 14 residues. CDR3 sequence: CASSRGQGNTEAFF. The CDR3 nucleotides are TGTGCCAGCTCACGAGGACAGGGGAACACTGAAGCTTTCTTT.

This clone was recorded a few times. The chain uses TRBV7-2 and TRBJ2-3; the D gene is possibly TRBD2 (5 bases). Germline CDR1 SGHTA, CDR2 FQGNSA. V shed 5 bases and J shed 0 bases, with 12 bases lying between them. This CDR3 has 15 amino acids. The CDR3 DNA is TGTGCCAGCAGCGTAGTTACGGGGAGCACAGATACGCAGTATTTT. The encoded protein is CASSVVTGSTDTQYF.

This clone was seen a handful of times. The V gene is TRBV19, the J gene TRBJ2-4; 7 bases map to TRBD1. V lost 5 bases, J lost 9 bases, and 10 bases stayed unmatched. This CDR3 spans 14 amino acids. Germline V lookup: CDR1 LNHDA, CDR2 SQIVND (reference sequence). CDR3 sequence reads: CASSLKGASFIQYF. As DNA, the CDR3 is TGTGCCAGTAGTCTGAAGGGGGCGAGCTTCATTCAGTACTTC. Complete variable domain (other parts from reference TRBV19 and TRBJ2-4): DGGITQSPKYLFRKEGQNVTLSCEQNLNHDAMYWYRQDPGQGLRLIYYSQIVNDFQKGDIAEGYSVSREKKESFPLTVTSAQKNPTAFYLCASSLKGASFIQYFGAGTRLSVL.

Only a few counts were recorded for this clone. The J gene is TRBJ1-1, the V gene TRBV19; no definite D call. Trimming shortened V by 1 base and J by 7 bases, and 7 bases separated the two germline ends. Germline V lookup: CDR1 LNHDA, CDR2 SQIVND (reference sequence). There are 12 residues in the CDR3. The CDR3 DNA is TGTGCCAGTAGTATAGGCAGAAGTGAAGCTTTCTTT. It yields the protein CASSIGRSEAFF.

This clone was detected only a few times. The chain employs TRBV4-3 and TRBJ1-2; D ambiguous. The CDR3 length is 14 residues. V was shortened by 0 bases and J by 0 bases, with 5 bases between the two germline ends. Germline lookup yields CDR1 LGHNA and CDR2 YSLEER. CDR3 DNA: TGCGCCAGCAGCCAAGATCTAGCTAACTATGGCTACACCTTC. Translation gives CASSQDLANYGYTF.

Regarding this clone: The same CDR3 also results from other DNA sequences found in this sample. The chain couples TRBV9 to TRBJ2-3; a weak D match, TRBD1 (5 bases). The CDR3 length is 16 residues. V was shortened by 5 bases and J by 0 bases, with 16 bases between the two germline ends. The germline CDR1 and CDR2 sequences are SGDLS and YYNGEE. The CDR3 spells CASSLRPGLSTDTQYF. The CDR3 nucleotides read TGTGCCAGCAGTCTTAGGCCAGGGTTGAGCACAGATACGCAGTATTTT.

The rearrangement joins TRBV19 to TRBJ2-3, with D unclear. Germline lookup yields CDR1 LNHDA and CDR2 SQIVND (reference sequence). V gave up 5 bases and J gave up 3 bases, with 12 bases separating them. The CDR3 extends over 14 amino acids. DNA for the CDR3: TGTGCCAGTAGTCCACGGACCGGGACAGATACGCAGTATTTT. Translating it yields CASSPRTGTDTQYF. Looking up the rest from reference TRBV19 and TRBJ2-3 gives the full variable domain: DGGITQSPKYLFRKEGQNVTLSCEQNLNHDAMYWYRQDPGQGLRLIYYSQIVNDFQKGDIAEGYSVSREKKESFPLTVTSAQKNPTAFYLCASSPRTGTDTQYFGPGTRLTVL.

This clone has just one count. The chain carries TRBV9 and TRBJ1-2, with D possibly TRBD1 on 6 matching bases. Trimming shortened V by 3 bases and J by 7 bases, and 19 bases separated the two germline ends. The CDR3 runs 15 residues. Germline CDR1 reads SGDLS; CDR2 reads YYNGEE. Here the CDR3 reads CASSARGLQGVGYTF. Here the CDR3 DNA reads TGTGCCAGCAGCGCGAGAGGTCTACAGGGAGTTGGCTACACCTTC.

The rearrangement joins TRBV18 to TRBJ1-5, with D uncertain. V was clipped by 4 bases and J by 0 bases, with 4 bases between them. Germline values: CDR1 KGHSH, CDR2 LQKENI. The CDR3 totals 13 residues. The CDR3 nucleotides are TGTGCCAGCTCACAGCATAGCAATCAGCCCCAGCATTTT. Translation gives CASSQHSNQPQHF. Together with reference TRBV18 and TRBJ1-5, the CDR3 gives the full variable domain: NAGVMQNPRHLVRRRGQEARLRCSPMKGHSHVYWYRQLPEEGLKFMVYLQKENIIDESGMPKERFSAEFPKEGPSILRIQQVVRGDSAAYFCASSQHSNQPQHFGDGTRLSIL.

This rearrangement joins TRBV9 to TRBJ1-4, with 7 bases that match TRBD1. Losses at the gene ends were 4 bases for V and 2 bases for J; bases not matched to a gene: 8. The CDR3 has 16 amino acids. Germline CDR1 is SGDLS and CDR2 is YYNGEE. DNA for the CDR3: TGTGCCAGCAGCACCCGACCGACAGGGACTAATGAAAAACTGTTTTTT. Residues: CASSTRPTGTNEKLFF.

This clone has more than one count but fewer than ten. The chain uses TRBV11-2 and TRBJ2-3, with D possibly TRBD2 on 6 matching bases. The V end lost 4 bases, the J end lost 3 bases, and 17 bases lay between the germline ends. CDR3 length: 16 residues. From germline, CDR1 is SGHAT and CDR2 FQNNGV. This chain's CDR3 is CASSSMGGMETDTQYF. The CDR3 nucleotides are TGTGCCAGCAGCTCTATGGGCGGGATGGAGACAGATACGCAGTATTTT. Using reference TRBV11-2 and TRBJ2-3 for the parts outside the CDR3, the full variable domain is EAGVAQSPRYKIIEKRQSVAFWCNPISGHATLYWYQQILGQGPKLLIQFQNNGVVDDSQLPKDRFSAERLKGVDSTLKIQPAKLEDSAVYLCASSSMGGMETDTQYFGPGTRLTVL.

This clone was observed a few times. This chain links TRBV18 with TRBJ1-1, with D perhaps matching TRBD1 (5 bases). The germline V gene encodes CDR1 KGHSH and CDR2 LQKENI. Trimming cost V 5 bases and J 11 bases, with 15 bases left between them. The CDR3 runs to 12 residues. The CDR3 DNA follows: TGTGCCAGCTCAAGTCCGGAAAGGGGCGCTTTCTTT. Residues: CASSSPERGAFF.

The rearrangement uses TRBV14 and TRBJ2-3; D may be TRBD1 (5 bases). Trimming removed 2 bases at V and 1 base at J, with 13 bases between. Germline CDR1 is SGHDN and CDR2 is FVKESK. The CDR3 contains 16 residues. The CDR3 DNA reads as TGTGCCAGCAGCCAACGTCAAGGGGTCGGCACAGATACGCAGTATTTT. Its translation is CASSQRQGVGTDTQYF.

The sample holds a few counts of this clone. The rearrangement joins TRBV4-3 to TRBJ1-1; D is unresolved. Germline CDR1 reads LGHNA; CDR2 reads YSLEER. V dropped 0 bases and J dropped 3 bases, with 8 bases sitting between them. The CDR3 spans 14 residues. The CDR3 loop reads CASSQDQGHTEAFF. CDR3 in DNA: TGCGCCAGCAGCCAAGATCAAGGGCACACTGAAGCTTTCTTT.

The chain uses TRBV30 and TRBJ2-3; D is ambiguous. The length of the CDR3 is 14 residues. CDR1 and CDR2 (germline): GTSNPN, SVGIG (reference sequence). Deletions cut 2 bases from V and 10 bases from J, with 19 bases between. CDR3 region: CAWSLGPRPVPQYF. In DNA, the CDR3 is TGTGCCTGGAGTTTGGGCCCCCGCCCGGTTCCGCAGTATTTT. Drawing the rest from reference TRBV30 and TRBJ2-3, the complete variable domain is SQTIHQWPATLVQPVGSPLSLECTVEGTSNPNLYWYRQAAGRGLQLLFYSVGIGQISSEVPQNLSASRPQDRQFILSSKKLLLSDSGFYLCAWSLGPRPVPQYFGPGTRLTVL.

In its sample, this clone was seen a few times. This sample includes further DNA sequences coding for the same CDR3. The CDR3 DNA follows: TGTGCCAGCAGCTCACTAGAGACCCAGTACTTC. Translated, it gives CASSSLETQYF. The rearrangement uses TRBV7-2 and TRBJ2-5; D gene uncertain. Germline lookup yields CDR1 SGHTA and CDR2 FQGNSA. The CDR3 spans 11 residues. Trimming stripped 4 bases from V and 4 bases from J, with 4 bases between.

This clone appeared a few times. The chain links TRBV10-3 to TRBJ2-3; 7 positions match TRBD2. The CDR3 extends over 12 amino acids. Germline assignment: CDR1 ENHRY and CDR2 SYGVKD. The V and J ends lost 9 bases and 3 bases, in that order; junction bases with no gene match: 3. The CDR3 nucleotides are TGTGCCATTGGACTAGGTACAGATACGCAGTATTTT. Residues: CAIGLGTDTQYF.

This clone was seen a handful of times. The chain employs TRBV7-6 and TRBJ2-7; 7 bases line up with TRBD2. The CDR3 is 14 amino acids. V gave up 1 base and J gave up 7 bases; unmatched junction bases: 7. Looked up from germline, CDR1 is SGHVS and CDR2 is FNYEAQ. The CDR3 DNA reads TGTGCCAGCAGCTTAGAGAGACTAGCCGGGGAGCAGTACGTC. Translation: CASSLERLAGEQYV.

This clone turned up a few times. The rearrangement links TRBV9 to TRBJ1-3; D is uncertain. Germline values: CDR1 SGDLS, CDR2 YYNGEE. This CDR3 region has 13 residues. Trimming removed 3 bases at V and 7 bases at J, with 11 bases between. CDR3 region: CASSADTTNTIYF. In DNA form, the CDR3 reads TGTGCCAGCAGCGCCGACACCACTAACACCATATATTTT. Looking up the rest from reference TRBV9 and TRBJ1-3 gives the full variable domain: DSGVTQTPKHLITATGQRVTLRCSPRSGDLSVYWYQQSLDQGLQFLIQYYNGEERAKGNILERFSAQQFPDLHSELNLSSLELGDSALYFCASSADTTNTIYFGEGSWLTVV.

The gene calls are TRBV2 and TRBJ2-3; D uncertain. Germline V lookup: CDR1 SNHLY, CDR2 FYNNEI. This CDR3 comprises 13 residues. The germline V and J ends were trimmed by 5 bases and 2 bases, with 8 bases remaining between them. The CDR3 bases are TGTGCCAGCAGTCAACGGAACACAGATACGCAGTATTTT. Amino acids: CASSQRNTDTQYF.

V and J are TRBV6-1 and TRBJ1-2; D gene unclear. V lost 10 bases, J lost 7 bases, and 16 bases lay in between. Germline V lookup: CDR1 MNHNS, CDR2 SASEGT. The CDR3 runs 12 residues. CDR3 coding DNA: TGTGCCATGGGGAGGGTAGGACGTGGCTACACCTTC. It is translated as CAMGRVGRGYTF.

This clone was picked up a small number of times. This chain uses TRBV7-9 with TRBJ1-2, with D unresolved. Germline V lookup: CDR1 SEHNR, CDR2 FQNEAQ (reference sequence). The CDR3 has 12 residues. V lost 4 bases to trimming and J lost 2 bases, with 5 bases between them. CDR3 region: CASSSRNYGYTF. The DNA of the CDR3 is TGTGCCAGCAGCTCCAGGAACTATGGCTACACCTTC.

This chain joins TRBV27 and TRBJ2-7; no clear D gene. The CDR3 spans 11 residues. CDR1 and CDR2 (germline): MNHEY, SMNVEV (reference sequence). The V end lost 6 bases, the J end lost 6 bases, and 9 bases lay between the germline ends. The CDR3 region has the DNA TGTGCCAGCAGCTACATCTGCGAGCAGTACGTC. It specifies CASSYICEQYV.

The rearrangement uses TRBV29-1 and TRBJ1-2; D remains ambiguous. The CDR3 runs 12 residues. From germline, CDR1 is SQVTM and CDR2 ANQGSEA. Between the trimmed V and J ends, which lost 4 bases and 2 bases, there was a span of 8 bases. The CDR3 spells CSVASGNYGYTF. CDR3 nucleotides: TGCAGCGTTGCTTCTGGGAACTATGGCTACACCTTC. The variable domain in full, completed from reference TRBV29-1 and TRBJ1-2, reads SAVISQKPSRDICQRGTSLTIQCQVDSQVTMMFWYRQQPGQSLTLIATANQGSEATYESGFVIDKFPISRPNLTFSTLTVSNMSPEDSSIYLCSVASGNYGYTFGSGTRLTVV.